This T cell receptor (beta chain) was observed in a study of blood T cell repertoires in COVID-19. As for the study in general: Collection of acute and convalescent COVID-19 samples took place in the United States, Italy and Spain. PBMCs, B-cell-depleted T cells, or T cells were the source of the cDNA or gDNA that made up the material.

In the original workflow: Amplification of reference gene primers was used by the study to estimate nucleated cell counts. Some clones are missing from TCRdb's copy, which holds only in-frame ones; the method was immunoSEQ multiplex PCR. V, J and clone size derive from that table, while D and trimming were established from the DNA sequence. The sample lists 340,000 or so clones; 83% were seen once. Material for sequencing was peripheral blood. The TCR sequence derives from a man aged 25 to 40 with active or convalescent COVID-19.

The CDR3 region is CASSEALPGTGHAFF. In nucleotides, the CDR3 is TGTGCCAGCAGTGAAGCGCTTCCTGGGACAGGGCATGCTTTCTTT. The genes are TRBV6-1 and TRBJ1-1; 9 bases match TRBD1. Trimming took 0 bases from V and 11 from J; bases not matched to a gene: 10. The CDR3 runs to 15 residues. Germline CDR1 MNHNS, CDR2 SASEGT.